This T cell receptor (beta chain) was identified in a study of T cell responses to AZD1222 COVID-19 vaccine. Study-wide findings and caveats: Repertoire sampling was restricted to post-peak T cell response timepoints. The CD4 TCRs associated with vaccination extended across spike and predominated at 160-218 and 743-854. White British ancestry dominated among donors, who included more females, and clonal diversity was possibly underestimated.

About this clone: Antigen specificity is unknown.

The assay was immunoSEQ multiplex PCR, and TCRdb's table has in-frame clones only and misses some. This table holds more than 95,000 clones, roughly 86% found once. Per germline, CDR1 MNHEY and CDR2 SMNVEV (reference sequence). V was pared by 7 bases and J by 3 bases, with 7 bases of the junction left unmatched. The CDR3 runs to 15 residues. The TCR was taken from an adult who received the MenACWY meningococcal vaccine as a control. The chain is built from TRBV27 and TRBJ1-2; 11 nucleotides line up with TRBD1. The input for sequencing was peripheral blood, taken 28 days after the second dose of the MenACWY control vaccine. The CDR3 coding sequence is TGTGCCAGCATGAGTAGGGGACAGGGGGACTATGGCTACACCTTC. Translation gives CASMSRGQGDYGYTF.